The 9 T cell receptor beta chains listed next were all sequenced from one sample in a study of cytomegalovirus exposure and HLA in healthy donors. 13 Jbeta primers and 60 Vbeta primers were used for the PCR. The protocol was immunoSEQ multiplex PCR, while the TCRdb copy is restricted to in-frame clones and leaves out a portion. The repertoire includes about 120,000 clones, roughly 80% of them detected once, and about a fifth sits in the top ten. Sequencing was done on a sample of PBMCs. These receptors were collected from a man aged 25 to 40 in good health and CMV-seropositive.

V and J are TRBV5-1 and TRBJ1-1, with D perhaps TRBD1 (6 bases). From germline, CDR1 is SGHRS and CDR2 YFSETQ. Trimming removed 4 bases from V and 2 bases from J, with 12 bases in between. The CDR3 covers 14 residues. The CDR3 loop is CASSPPGANTEAFF. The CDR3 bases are TGCGCCAGCAGCCCCCCAGGGGCAAACACTGAAGCTTTCTTT. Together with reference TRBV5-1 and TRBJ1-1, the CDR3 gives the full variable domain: KAGVTQTPRYLIKTRGQQVTLSCSPISGHRSVSWYQQTPGQGLQFLFEYFSETQRNKGNFPGRFSGRQFSNSRSEMNVSTLELGDSALYLCASSPPGANTEAFFGQGTRLTVV.

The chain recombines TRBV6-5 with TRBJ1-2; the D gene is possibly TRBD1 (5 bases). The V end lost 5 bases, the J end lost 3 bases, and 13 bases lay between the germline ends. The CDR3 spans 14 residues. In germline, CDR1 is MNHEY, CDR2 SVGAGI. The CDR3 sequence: CASSPRAGYYGYTF. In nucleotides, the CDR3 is TGTGCCAGCAGTCCCAGGGCAGGATACTATGGCTACACCTTC.

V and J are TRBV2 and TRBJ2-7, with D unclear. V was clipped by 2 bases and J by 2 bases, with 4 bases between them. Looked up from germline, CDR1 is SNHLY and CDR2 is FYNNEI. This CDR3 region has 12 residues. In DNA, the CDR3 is TGTGCCAGCAGTGAATACACCTACGAGCAGTACTTC. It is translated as CASSEYTYEQYF.

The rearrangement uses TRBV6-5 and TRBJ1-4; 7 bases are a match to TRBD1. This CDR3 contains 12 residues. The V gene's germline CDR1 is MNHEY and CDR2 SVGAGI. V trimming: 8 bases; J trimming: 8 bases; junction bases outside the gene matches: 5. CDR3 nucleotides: TGTGCCAGCCGCGACAGGGAGGAAAAACTGTTTTTT. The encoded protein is CASRDREEKLFF.

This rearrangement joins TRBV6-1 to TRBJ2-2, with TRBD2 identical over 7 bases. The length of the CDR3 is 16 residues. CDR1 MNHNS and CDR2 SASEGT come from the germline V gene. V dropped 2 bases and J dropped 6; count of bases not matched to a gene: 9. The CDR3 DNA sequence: TGTGCCAGCAGTGAAATGGTGGGAGGGCCTGCCGGGGAGCTGTTTTTT. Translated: CASSEMVGGPAGELFF.

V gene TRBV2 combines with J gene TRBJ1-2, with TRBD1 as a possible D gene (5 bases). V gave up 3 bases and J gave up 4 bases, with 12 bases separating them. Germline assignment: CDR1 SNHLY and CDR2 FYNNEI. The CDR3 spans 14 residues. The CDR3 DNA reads TGTGCCAGCAGTGAGGGGGAGGCTGGCTATGGCTACACCTTC. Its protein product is CASSEGEAGYGYTF.

The CDR3 loop is CATSRQGAGTNEKLFF. DNA for the CDR3: TGTGCCACCAGCAGGCAGGGGGCAGGAACTAATGAAAAACTGTTTTTT. The genes are TRBV15 and TRBJ1-4; TRBD1 aligns across 8 bases. CDR1 and CDR2 (germline): LNHNV, YYDKDF (reference sequence). The V segment lost 3 bases and the J segment 1 base; nucleotides outside the gene matches: 4. The CDR3 consists of 16 residues.

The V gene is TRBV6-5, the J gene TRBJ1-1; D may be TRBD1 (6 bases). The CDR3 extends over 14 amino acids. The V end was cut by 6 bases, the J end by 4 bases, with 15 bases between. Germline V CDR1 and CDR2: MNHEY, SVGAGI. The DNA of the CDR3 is TGTGCCAGCAGATGGGGGCCCGGTAGCACTGAAGCTTTCTTT. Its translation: CASRWGPGSTEAFF.

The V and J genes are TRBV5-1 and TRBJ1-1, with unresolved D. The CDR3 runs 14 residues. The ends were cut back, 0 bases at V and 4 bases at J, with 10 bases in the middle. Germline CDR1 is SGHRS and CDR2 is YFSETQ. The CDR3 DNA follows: TGCGCCAGCAGCTTGGAAAGACGGGGCACTGAAGCTTTCTTT. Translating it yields CASSLERRGTEAFF.